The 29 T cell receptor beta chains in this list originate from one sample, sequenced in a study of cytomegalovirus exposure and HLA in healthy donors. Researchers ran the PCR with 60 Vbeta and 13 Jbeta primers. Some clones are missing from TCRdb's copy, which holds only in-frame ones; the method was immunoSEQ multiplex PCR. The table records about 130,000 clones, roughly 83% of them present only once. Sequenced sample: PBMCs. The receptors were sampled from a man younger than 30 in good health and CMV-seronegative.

DNA of the CDR3: TGTGCCAGCAGCTCCAGACCACAGGGGGGCACCGGGGAGCTGTTTTTT. Translating gives CASSSRPQGGTGELFF. The rearrangement uses TRBV11-1 and TRBJ2-2; 8 nucleotides align to TRBD1. The CDR3 has 16 residues. The V gene's germline CDR1 is SGHAT and CDR2 FQDESV (reference sequence). Trimming cost V 4 bases and J 4 bases; bases outside gene matches: 8. Filled out from reference TRBV11-1 and TRBJ2-2, the complete variable domain reads EAEVAQSPRYKITEKSQAVAFWCDPISGHATLYWYRQILGQGPELLVQFQDESVVDDSQLPKDRFSAERLKGVDSTLKIQPAELGDSAMYLCASSSRPQGGTGELFFGEGSRLTVL.

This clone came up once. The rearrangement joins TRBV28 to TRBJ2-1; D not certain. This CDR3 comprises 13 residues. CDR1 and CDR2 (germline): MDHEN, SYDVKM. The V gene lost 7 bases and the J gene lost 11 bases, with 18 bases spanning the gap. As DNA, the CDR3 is TGTGCCAGCACCCCGAGCGTGGCGCGTCAGCAGTTCTTC. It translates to CASTPSVARQQFF.

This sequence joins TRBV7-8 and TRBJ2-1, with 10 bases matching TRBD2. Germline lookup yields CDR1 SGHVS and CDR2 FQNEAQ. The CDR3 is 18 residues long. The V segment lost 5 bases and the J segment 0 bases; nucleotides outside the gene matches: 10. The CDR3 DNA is TGTGCCAGCAGCAAGGGACTAGCGCCAATGAGCTCCTACAATGAGCAGTTCTTC. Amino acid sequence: CASSKGLAPMSSYNEQFF.

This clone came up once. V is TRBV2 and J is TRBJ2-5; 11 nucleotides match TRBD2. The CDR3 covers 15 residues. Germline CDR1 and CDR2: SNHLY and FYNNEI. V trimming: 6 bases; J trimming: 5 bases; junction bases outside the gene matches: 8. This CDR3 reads CASRPGTSGGETQYF. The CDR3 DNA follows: TGTGCCAGCAGACCAGGGACTAGCGGAGGGGAGACCCAGTACTTC.

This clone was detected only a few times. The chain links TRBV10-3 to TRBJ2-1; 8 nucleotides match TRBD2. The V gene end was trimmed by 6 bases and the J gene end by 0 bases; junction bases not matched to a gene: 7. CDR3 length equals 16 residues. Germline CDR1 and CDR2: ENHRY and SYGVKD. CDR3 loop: CAIREIAGPSYNEQFF. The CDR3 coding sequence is TGTGCCATCAGGGAGATAGCGGGGCCCTCCTACAATGAGCAGTTCTTC.

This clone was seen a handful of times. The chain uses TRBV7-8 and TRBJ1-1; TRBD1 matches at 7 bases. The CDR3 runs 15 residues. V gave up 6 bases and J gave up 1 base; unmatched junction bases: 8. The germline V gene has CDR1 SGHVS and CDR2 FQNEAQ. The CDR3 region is CASSWSTGRNTEAFF. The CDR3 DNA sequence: TGTGCCAGCAGTTGGTCGACAGGGAGGAACACTGAAGCTTTCTTT.

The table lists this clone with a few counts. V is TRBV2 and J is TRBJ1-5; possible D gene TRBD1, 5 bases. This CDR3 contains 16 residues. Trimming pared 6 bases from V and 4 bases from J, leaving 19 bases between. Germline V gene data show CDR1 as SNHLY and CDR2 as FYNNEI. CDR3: CASSGGRVSGNQPQHF. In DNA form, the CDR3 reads TGTGCCAGCAGCGGTGGCAGGGTTTCAGGAAATCAGCCCCAGCATTTT. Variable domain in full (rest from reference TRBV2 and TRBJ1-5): EPEVTQTPSHQVTQMGQEVILRCVPISNHLYFYWYRQILGQKVEFLVSFYNNEISEKSEIFDDQFSVERPDGSNFTLKIRSTKLEDSAMYFCASSGGRVSGNQPQHFGDGTRLSIL.

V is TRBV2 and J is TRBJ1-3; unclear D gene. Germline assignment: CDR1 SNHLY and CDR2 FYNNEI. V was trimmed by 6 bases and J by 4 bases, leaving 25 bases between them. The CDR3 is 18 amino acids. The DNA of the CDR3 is TGTGCCAGCAGCGAGCTAGACCGGATTGGTAAATGGGGAAACACCATATATTTT. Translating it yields CASSELDRIGKWGNTIYF.

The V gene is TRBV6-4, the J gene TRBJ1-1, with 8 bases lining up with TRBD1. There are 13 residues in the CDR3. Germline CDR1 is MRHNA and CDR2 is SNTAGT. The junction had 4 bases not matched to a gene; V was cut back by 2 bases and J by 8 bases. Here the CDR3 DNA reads TGTGCCAGCAGTGACCGGGACAGGCGAGAAGCTTTCTTT. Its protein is CASSDRDRREAFF.

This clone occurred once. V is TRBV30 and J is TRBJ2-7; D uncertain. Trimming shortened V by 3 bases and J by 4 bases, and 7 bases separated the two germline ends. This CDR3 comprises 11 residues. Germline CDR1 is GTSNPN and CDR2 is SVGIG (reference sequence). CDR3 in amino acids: CAWSTEYEQYF. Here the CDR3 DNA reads TGTGCCTGGAGCACAGAATACGAGCAGTACTTC.

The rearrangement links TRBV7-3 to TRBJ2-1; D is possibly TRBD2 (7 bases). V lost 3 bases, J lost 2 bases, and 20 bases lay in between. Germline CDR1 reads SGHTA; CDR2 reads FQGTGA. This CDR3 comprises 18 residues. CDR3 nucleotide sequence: TGTGCCAGCAGCTTGTATGTCTCGGCGGGGGCAGCCTACAATGAGCAGTTCTTC. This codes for CASSLYVSAGAAYNEQFF.

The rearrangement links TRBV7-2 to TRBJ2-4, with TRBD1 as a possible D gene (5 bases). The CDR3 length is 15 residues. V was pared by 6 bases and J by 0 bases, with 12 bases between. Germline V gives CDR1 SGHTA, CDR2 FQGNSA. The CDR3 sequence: CASSRTNLAKNIQYF. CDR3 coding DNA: TGTGCCAGCAGTAGGACAAATTTAGCCAAAAACATTCAGTACTTC.

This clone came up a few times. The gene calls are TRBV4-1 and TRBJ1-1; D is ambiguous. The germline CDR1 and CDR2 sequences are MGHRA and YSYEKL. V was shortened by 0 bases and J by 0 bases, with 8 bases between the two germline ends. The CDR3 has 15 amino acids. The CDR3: CASSQDVSVNTEAFF. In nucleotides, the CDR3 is TGCGCCAGCAGCCAAGATGTTTCAGTGAACACTGAAGCTTTCTTT.

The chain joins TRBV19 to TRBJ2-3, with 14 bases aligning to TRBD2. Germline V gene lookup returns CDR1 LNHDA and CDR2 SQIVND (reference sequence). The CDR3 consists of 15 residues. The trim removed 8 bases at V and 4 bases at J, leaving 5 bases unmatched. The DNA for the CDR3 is TGTGCCAGTGGGACTAGCGGGAGAATCGCAGATACGCAGTATTTT. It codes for CASGTSGRIADTQYF.

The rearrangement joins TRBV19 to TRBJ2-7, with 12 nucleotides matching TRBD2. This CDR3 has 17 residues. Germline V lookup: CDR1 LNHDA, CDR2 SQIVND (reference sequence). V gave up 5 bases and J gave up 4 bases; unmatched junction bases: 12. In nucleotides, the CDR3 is TGTGCCAGTAGTGCCAACCGGCAACTAGCGGGAGGTTACGAGCAGTACTTC. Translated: CASSANRQLAGGYEQYF.

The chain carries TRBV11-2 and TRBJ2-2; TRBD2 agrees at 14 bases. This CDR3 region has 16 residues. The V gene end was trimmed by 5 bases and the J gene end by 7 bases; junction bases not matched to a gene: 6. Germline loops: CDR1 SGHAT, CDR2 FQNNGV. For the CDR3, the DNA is TGTGCCAGCAGCCAAGGACTAGCGGGAGGCGGCGGGGAGCTGTTTTTT. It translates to CASSQGLAGGGGELFF.

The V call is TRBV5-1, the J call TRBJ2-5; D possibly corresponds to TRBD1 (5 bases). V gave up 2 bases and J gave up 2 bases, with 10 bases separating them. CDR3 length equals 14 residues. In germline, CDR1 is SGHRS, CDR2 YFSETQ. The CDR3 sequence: CASSFRARQETQYF. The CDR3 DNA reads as TGCGCCAGCAGCTTCAGGGCCCGACAAGAGACCCAGTACTTC.

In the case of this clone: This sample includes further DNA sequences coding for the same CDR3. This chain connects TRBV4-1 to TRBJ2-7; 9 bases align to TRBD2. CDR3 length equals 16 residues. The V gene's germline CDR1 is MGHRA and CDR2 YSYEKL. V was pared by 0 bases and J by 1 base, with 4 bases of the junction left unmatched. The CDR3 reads CASSQDPLAGSYEQYF. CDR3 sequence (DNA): TGCGCCAGCAGCCAAGATCCGCTAGCGGGGTCCTACGAGCAGTACTTC.

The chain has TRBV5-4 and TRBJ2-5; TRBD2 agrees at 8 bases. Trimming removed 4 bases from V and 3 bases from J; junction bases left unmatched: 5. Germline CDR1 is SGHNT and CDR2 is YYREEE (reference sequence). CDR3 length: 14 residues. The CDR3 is CASSRKAGEETQYF. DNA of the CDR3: TGTGCCAGCAGCAGGAAAGCGGGAGAAGAGACCCAGTACTTC.

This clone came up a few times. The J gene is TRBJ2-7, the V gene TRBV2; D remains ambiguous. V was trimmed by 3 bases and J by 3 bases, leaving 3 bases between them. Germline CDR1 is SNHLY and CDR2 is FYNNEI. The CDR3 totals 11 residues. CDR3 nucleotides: TGTGCCAGCAGTGACAGCTACGAGCAGTACTTC. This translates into CASSDSYEQYF.

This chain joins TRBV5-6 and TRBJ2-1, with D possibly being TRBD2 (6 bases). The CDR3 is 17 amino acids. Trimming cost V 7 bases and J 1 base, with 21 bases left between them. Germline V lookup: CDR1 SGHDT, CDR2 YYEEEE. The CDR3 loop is CASGSGIGRESYNEQFF. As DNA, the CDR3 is TGTGCCAGCGGCTCTGGGATCGGGAGAGAATCCTACAATGAGCAGTTCTTC.

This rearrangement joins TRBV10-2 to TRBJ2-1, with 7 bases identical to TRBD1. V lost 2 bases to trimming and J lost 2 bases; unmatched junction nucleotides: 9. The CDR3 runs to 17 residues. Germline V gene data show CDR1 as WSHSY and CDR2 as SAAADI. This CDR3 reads CASSEGQVNLPYNEQFF. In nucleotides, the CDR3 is TGCGCCAGCAGTGAGGGACAGGTGAATCTCCCCTACAATGAGCAGTTCTTC.

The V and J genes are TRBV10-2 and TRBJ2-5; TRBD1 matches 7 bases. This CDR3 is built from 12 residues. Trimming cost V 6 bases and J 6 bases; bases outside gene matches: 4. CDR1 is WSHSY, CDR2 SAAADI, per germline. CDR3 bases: TGCGCCAGCAGAGGGGGCCCTCAGACCCAGTACTTC. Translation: CASRGGPQTQYF.

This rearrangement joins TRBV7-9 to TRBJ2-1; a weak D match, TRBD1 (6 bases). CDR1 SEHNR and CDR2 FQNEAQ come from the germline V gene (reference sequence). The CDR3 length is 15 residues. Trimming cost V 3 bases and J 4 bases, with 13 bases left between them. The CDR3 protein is CASSFFYREYNEQFF. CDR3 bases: TGTGCCAGCAGCTTCTTCTACAGGGAATACAATGAGCAGTTCTTC.

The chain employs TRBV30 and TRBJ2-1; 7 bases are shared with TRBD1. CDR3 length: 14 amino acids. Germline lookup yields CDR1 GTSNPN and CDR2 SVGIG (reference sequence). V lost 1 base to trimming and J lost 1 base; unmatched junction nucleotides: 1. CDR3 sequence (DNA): TGTGCCTGGAGTGAGGGACAGTCCTACAATGAGCAGTTCTTC. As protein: CAWSEGQSYNEQFF.

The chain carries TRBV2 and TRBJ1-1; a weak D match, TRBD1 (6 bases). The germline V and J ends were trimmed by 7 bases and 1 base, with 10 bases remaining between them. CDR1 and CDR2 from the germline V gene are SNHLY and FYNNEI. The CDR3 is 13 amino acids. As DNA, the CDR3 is TGTGCCAGCATTAACAGGGAGAACACTGAAGCTTTCTTT. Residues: CASINRENTEAFF.

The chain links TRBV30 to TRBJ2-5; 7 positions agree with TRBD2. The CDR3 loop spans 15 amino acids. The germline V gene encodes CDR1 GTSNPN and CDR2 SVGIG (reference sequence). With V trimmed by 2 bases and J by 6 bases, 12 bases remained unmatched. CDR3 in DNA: TGTGCCTGGAGTTCCCCCGGGGGGAGGTCCAAGACCCAGTACTTC. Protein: CAWSSPGGRSKTQYF.

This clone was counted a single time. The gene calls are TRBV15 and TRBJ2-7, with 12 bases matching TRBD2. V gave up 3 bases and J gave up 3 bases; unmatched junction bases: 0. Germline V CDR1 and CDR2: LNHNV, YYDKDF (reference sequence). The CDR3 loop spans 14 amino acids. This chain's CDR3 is CATSRTSGSYEQYF. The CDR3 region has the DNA TGTGCCACCAGCAGGACTAGCGGGAGCTACGAGCAGTACTTC.

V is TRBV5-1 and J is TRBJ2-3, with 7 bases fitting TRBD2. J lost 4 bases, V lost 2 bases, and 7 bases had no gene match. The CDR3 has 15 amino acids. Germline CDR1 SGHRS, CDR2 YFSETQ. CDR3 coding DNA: TGCGCCAGCAGCTTAGCGGGACGTGCCCCAGATACGCAGTATTTT. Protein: CASSLAGRAPDTQYF.